This passage covers 16 T cell receptor beta chains from one sample sequenced in a study of cytomegalovirus exposure and HLA in healthy donors (dated by TCRdb to 2017 to 2019). Library generation was performed with the immunoSEQ multiplex PCR assay. For the multiplex PCR, a mixture combining 60 forward primers for TCR Vbeta segments and 13 reverse primers for TCR Jbeta segments was used. The table was pulled from immuneACCESS by TCRdb, which kept in-frame rearrangements only. Such tables lose some clones; where checked, under half of the loss comes from unresolved V genes, and the rest has no known cause. The sample table shows about 170,000 clones, and 85% are seen once. The biggest ten clones account for 1% of the sample. The specimen was PBMCs. The receptors were gathered from a boy younger than 10 in good health and CMV-seronegative.

This clone was seen more than once but under ten times. V and J are TRBV5-1 and TRBJ1-6; 7 bases align to TRBD1. The CDR3 has 16 amino acids. Losses at the gene ends were 5 bases for V and 5 bases for J; bases not matched to a gene: 10. CDR1 and CDR2 from the germline V gene are SGHRS and YFSETQ. CDR3 sequence: CASSPGGSSHNSPLHF. The DNA of the CDR3 is TGCGCCAGCAGTCCAGGGGGAAGTAGTCATAATTCACCCCTCCACTTT.

This chain links TRBV27 with TRBJ2-6; D perhaps matches TRBD2 (6 bases). V lost 5 bases, J lost 0 bases, and 20 bases lay in between. CDR1 and CDR2 (germline): MNHEY, SMNVEV (reference sequence). The CDR3 has 19 amino acids. The CDR3 loop reads CASSTRKGGTLSGANVLTF. Here the CDR3 DNA reads TGTGCCAGCAGTACTCGGAAGGGAGGTACCCTCTCTGGGGCCAACGTCCTGACTTTC.

J is TRBJ1-1 and V is TRBV7-9; 10 bases match TRBD1. This CDR3 region has 14 residues. V shed 4 bases, J shed 3 bases, and the junction held 2 bases outside the gene matches. CDR1 SEHNR and CDR2 FQNEAQ come from the germline V gene (reference sequence). The CDR3 protein is CASSSGQGDTEAFF. CDR3 nucleotides: TGTGCCAGCAGCTCAGGACAGGGGGACACTGAAGCTTTCTTT.

The chain uses TRBV7-2 and TRBJ2-5, with a tentative D call TRBD1 (6 bases). Deletions cut 3 bases from V and 4 bases from J, with 18 bases between. This CDR3 region has 16 residues. The germline gives CDR1 SGHTA, CDR2 FQGNSA. Here the CDR3 reads CASSFQGSAFGETQYF. Here the CDR3 DNA reads TGTGCCAGCAGCTTTCAGGGGTCGGCTTTTGGAGAGACCCAGTACTTC. The variable domain in full, completed from reference TRBV7-2 and TRBJ2-5, reads GAGVSQSPSNKVTEKGKDVELRCDPISGHTALYWYRQSLGQGLEFLIYFQGNSAPDKSGLPSDRFSAERTGGSVSTLTIQRTQQEDSAVYLCASSFQGSAFGETQYFGPGTRLLVL.

V usage is TRBV6-1 and J usage is TRBJ2-3; D is unresolved. In germline, CDR1 is MNHNS, CDR2 SASEGT. Trimming pared 2 bases from V and 14 bases from J, leaving 17 bases between. The CDR3 covers 13 residues. CDR3 region: CASSERMEYSMYF. The DNA for the CDR3 is TGTGCCAGCAGTGAAAGGATGGAGTACTCCATGTATTTT.

This rearrangement joins TRBV5-1 to TRBJ2-7; 8 bases line up with TRBD2. From germline, CDR1 is SGHRS and CDR2 YFSETQ. The ends lost 0 bases at V and 2 bases at J; junction bases unmatched: 4. This CDR3 is built from 15 residues. The CDR3 DNA follows: TGCGCCAGCAGCTTGGTGGCGGGAGGCGCCTACGAGCAGTACTTC. Encoded protein: CASSLVAGGAYEQYF.

The rearrangement uses TRBV6-1 and TRBJ2-5; 8 nucleotides agree with TRBD2. Germline V gene data show CDR1 as MNHNS and CDR2 as SASEGT. Trimming cost V 4 bases and J 5 bases; bases outside gene matches: 3. This CDR3 spans 13 amino acids. The CDR3: CASSAGGLETQYF. The CDR3 DNA follows: TGTGCCAGCAGTGCGGGGGGGCTGGAGACCCAGTACTTC.

On this clone itself: This clone may be a read error of a much larger clone one base away. This chain links TRBV9 with TRBJ2-3; 8 nucleotides align to TRBD2. From germline, CDR1 is SGDLS and CDR2 YYNGEE. With 3 bases clipped from V and 0 bases from J, the junction kept 0 bases outside the gene matches. The CDR3 spans 14 residues. The CDR3 loop is CASSASGSTDTQYF. The CDR3, as DNA: TGTGCCAGCAGCGCTAGCGGGAGCACAGATACGCAGTATTTT.

This sequence joins TRBV7-3 and TRBJ2-7, with 7 bases identical to TRBD2. The CDR3 is 15 residues long. The germline V gene encodes CDR1 SGHTA and CDR2 FQGTGA. J was trimmed by 0 bases and V by 5 bases; bases with no gene match: 7. CDR3 nucleotides: TGTGCCAGCAGCCTATCCGGGACTACCTCCTACGAGCAGTACTTC. Residues: CASSLSGTTSYEQYF.

V and J are TRBV20-1 and TRBJ1-2; 10 bases map to TRBD1. The CDR3 covers 11 residues. CDR1 is DFQATT, CDR2 SNEGSKA, per germline (reference sequence). The trim removed 6 bases at V and 13 bases at J, leaving 8 bases unmatched. The CDR3, as DNA: TGCAGTGCCACCCGGACAGGGGGGTTCACCTTC. Translated: CSATRTGGFTF.

The V call is TRBV19, the J call TRBJ1-1; perhaps TRBD1 as D (5 bases). Germline V gene lookup returns CDR1 LNHDA and CDR2 SQIVND (reference sequence). This CDR3 has 13 amino acids. The V end lost 8 bases, the J end lost 6 bases, and 16 bases lay between the germline ends. CDR3 in DNA: TGTGCCAGTGGCGGGCCGGCGGGGCCTGAAGCTTTCTTT. It specifies CASGGPAGPEAFF.

This chain joins TRBV6-1 and TRBJ2-5; D is undetermined. The J call may be mistaken, given a closer DNA end match to TRBJ2-7. Per the germline V gene, CDR1 is MNHNS and CDR2 is SASEGT. The CDR3 sequence is 12 residues long. The CDR3 reads CASSEGNYEQYF. Here the CDR3 DNA reads TGTGCCAGCAGTGAAGGGAACTACGAGCAGTACTTC.

The chain carries TRBV5-1 and TRBJ1-4, with D tentatively TRBD1 (6 bases). The V gene's germline CDR1 is SGHRS and CDR2 YFSETQ. V lost 4 bases to trimming and J lost 7 bases, with 14 bases between them. The CDR3 is 14 residues long. The CDR3 spells CASSPTGLGEKLFF. CDR3 coding DNA: TGCGCCAGCAGCCCCACAGGGTTGGGTGAAAAACTGTTTTTT.

V gene TRBV5-4 combines with J gene TRBJ1-2; possible D gene TRBD1, 5 bases. The CDR3 spans 16 residues. In germline, CDR1 is SGHNT, CDR2 YYREEE (reference sequence). V shed 0 bases and J shed 1 base, with 13 bases lying between them. This chain's CDR3 is CASSLAPRGFNYGYTF. In DNA, the CDR3 is TGTGCCAGCAGCTTGGCCCCTAGGGGCTTTAACTATGGCTACACCTTC.

The chain combines TRBV1 with TRBJ2-7; TRBD1, the table's D call, was not compared with the DNA. TRBV1 is a pseudogene. The CDR3 spans 16 residues. The CDR3 reads CTSSHPPQGASYEQYF. DNA for the CDR3: TGCACCAGCAGCCACCCACCACAGGGGGCTTCCTACGAGCAGTACTTC.

The V gene is TRBV5-1, the J gene TRBJ2-3, with 12 bases that match TRBD2. Trimming at V came to 3 bases and at J to 4 bases, leaving 6 bases not matched to a gene. CDR1 is SGHRS and CDR2 is YFSETQ in the germline V gene. The CDR3 totals 16 residues. CDR3 loop: CASSSQLAGGSDTQYF. For the CDR3, the DNA is TGCGCCAGCAGCTCGCAACTAGCGGGAGGTTCAGATACGCAGTATTTT.